Below are 8 T cell receptor beta chains sequenced from a single sample in a study of early T cells in non-severe SARS-CoV-2 infection. TCRdb fed the 5' RACE reads into MiXCR, producing one record per CDR3 protein. The sample lists some 57,000 distinct CDR3 sequences, around an eighth occurring once. Material for sequencing was whole blood. Every receptor here comes from an adult who was a healthcare worker with PCR-confirmed SARS-CoV-2 infection or an uninfected control (not recorded which).

The rearrangement joins TRBV20-1 to TRBJ2-5; tentatively, D is TRBD1 (7 bases). CDR3 size: 16 residues. Trimming left V 4 bases short and J 0 bases short, with 18 bases between. Germline-derived CDR1 and CDR2 are DFQATT and SNEGSKA (reference sequence). The CDR3 is CSAKLQGTWYQETQYF. CDR3 nucleotides: TGCAGTGCTAAGTTACAGGGGACTTGGTACCAAGAGACCCAGTACTTC.

V gene TRBV28 combines with J gene TRBJ2-3, with TRBD2 matching 10 bases. Germline CDR1 is MDHEN and CDR2 is SYDVKM. CDR3 length: 16 amino acids. V was clipped by 5 bases and J by 5 bases; unmatched bases: 10. In nucleotides, the CDR3 is TGTGCCAGCAGTGGGTCTAGCGGGAGAGCAGTAGATACGCAGTATTTT. Encoded protein: CASSGSSGRAVDTQYF.

CDR3 DNA: TGCGCCAGCGGCCGGCCCCAGCATTTT. Translation: CASGRPQHF. This sequence joins TRBV10-2 and TRBJ1-5; D unclear. The CDR3 contains 9 residues. Germline CDR1 reads WSHSY; CDR2 reads SAAADI. V was shortened by 8 bases and J by 9 bases, with 5 bases between the two germline ends.

The chain is built from TRBV25-1 and TRBJ1-2; D uncertain. Germline V lookup: CDR1 MGHDK, CDR2 SYGVNS. Trimming stripped 5 bases from V and 0 bases from J, with 7 bases between. The CDR3 is 13 amino acids. The CDR3 nucleotides read TGTGCCAGCAGTCGGGGTACTAACTATGGCTACACCTTC. It specifies CASSRGTNYGYTF.

The V call is TRBV28, the J call TRBJ2-7, with D unclear. The CDR3 is made up of 10 amino acids. V dropped 10 bases and J dropped 3 bases, with 7 bases sitting between them. Germline values: CDR1 MDHEN, CDR2 SYDVKM. The CDR3 DNA is TGTGCCACCCAGAGCTACGAGCAGTACTTC. This translates into CATQSYEQYF. The full variable domain, with the rest looked up from reference TRBV28 and TRBJ2-7, is DVKVTQSSRYLVKRTGEKVFLECVQDMDHENMFWYRQDPGLGLRLIYFSYDVKMKEKGDIPEGYSVSREKKERFSLILESASTNQTSMYLCATQSYEQYFGPGTRLTVT.

This clonotype was seen repeatedly, ten times or more. This chain uses TRBV6-1 with TRBJ2-5, with 7 bases aligning to TRBD1. Germline V lookup: CDR1 MNHNS, CDR2 SASEGT. The CDR3 spans 14 residues. V was clipped by 5 bases and J by 2 bases; unmatched bases: 5. CDR3 DNA: TGTGCCAGCAGTTCAGGGGGTGAACAAGAGACCCAGTACTTC. Its protein is CASSSGGEQETQYF.

The chain carries TRBV4-3 and TRBJ2-7; no definite D call. CDR3 length equals 14 residues. V lost 1 base and J 5 bases, leaving 12 bases between the germline ends. From germline, CDR1 is LGHNA and CDR2 YSLEER. The CDR3, as DNA: TGCGCCAGCAGCCAAGGCCCTCGTTCCAACGAGCAGTACTTC. Amino acids: CASSQGPRSNEQYF.

This clonotype was observed a handful of times. The chain recombines TRBV29-1 with TRBJ2-1; D is unresolved. V was trimmed by 5 bases and J by 7 bases, leaving 15 bases between them. The CDR3 extends over 13 amino acids. Germline V gene data show CDR1 as SQVTM and CDR2 as ANQGSEA. The CDR3 here is CSVSADFWNEQFF. CDR3 coding DNA: TGCAGCGTTTCCGCCGATTTCTGGAATGAGCAGTTCTTC.